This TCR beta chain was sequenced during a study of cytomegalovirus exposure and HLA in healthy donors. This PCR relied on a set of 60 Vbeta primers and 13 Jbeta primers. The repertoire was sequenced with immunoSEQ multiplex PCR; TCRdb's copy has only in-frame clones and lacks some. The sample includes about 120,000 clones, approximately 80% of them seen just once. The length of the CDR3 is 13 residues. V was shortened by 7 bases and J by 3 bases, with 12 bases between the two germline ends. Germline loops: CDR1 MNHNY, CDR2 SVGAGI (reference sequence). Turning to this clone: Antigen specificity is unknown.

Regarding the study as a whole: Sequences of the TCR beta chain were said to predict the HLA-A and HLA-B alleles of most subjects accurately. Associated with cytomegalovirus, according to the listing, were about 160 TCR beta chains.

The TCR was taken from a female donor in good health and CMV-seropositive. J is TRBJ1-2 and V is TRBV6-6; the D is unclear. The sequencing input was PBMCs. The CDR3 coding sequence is TGTGCCAGCACCCTGGGTGGAGACTATGGCTACACCTTC. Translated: CASTLGGDYGYTF.